What follows are 26 T cell receptor beta chains derived from one specimen sequenced in a study of cytomegalovirus exposure and HLA in healthy donors. The PCR was carried out with 60 Vbeta primers and 13 Jbeta primers. The method was immunoSEQ multiplex PCR; TCRdb's version includes in-frame clones alone and lacks a portion of them. The table has over 130,000 clones, approximately 83% seen once; the top ten hold around 2.5%. Sequencing input: PBMCs. The receptors come from a male donor in good health and CMV-seronegative.

The rearrangement links TRBV10-1 to TRBJ2-5; 9 bases are shared with TRBD2. The DNA end is more similar to TRBJ2-7, so the J call may be wrong. CDR3 length equals 12 residues. Looked up from germline, CDR1 is WNHNN and CDR2 is SYGVQD (reference sequence). In nucleotides, the CDR3 is TGCGCCAGCCTAGCGGGGCCCTACGAGCAGTACTTC. Its protein product is CASLAGPYEQYF.

As regards this clone: Different DNA sequences within this sample yield the same CDR3. The chain links TRBV7-3 to TRBJ2-5; 7 bases match TRBD1. The germline gives CDR1 SGHTA, CDR2 FQGTGA. There are 14 residues in the CDR3. V was pared by 0 bases and J by 5 bases, with 3 bases of the junction left unmatched. The CDR3 DNA is TGTGCCAGCAGCTTAACAGGGGGCGCGGAGACCCAGTACTTC. The encoded protein is CASSLTGGAETQYF.

This sequence joins TRBV7-2 and TRBJ2-3; D is ambiguous. CDR1 is SGHTA, CDR2 FQGNSA, per germline. This CDR3 is 12 amino acids long. Trimming left V 5 bases short and J 2 bases short, with 5 bases between. CDR3 sequence: CASSQNTDTQYF. The CDR3 DNA sequence: TGTGCCAGCAGCCAGAACACAGATACGCAGTATTTT. Drawing the rest from reference TRBV7-2 and TRBJ2-3, the complete variable domain is GAGVSQSPSNKVTEKGKDVELRCDPISGHTALYWYRQSLGQGLEFLIYFQGNSAPDKSGLPSDRFSAERTGGSVSTLTIQRTQQEDSAVYLCASSQNTDTQYFGPGTRLTVL.

This clone came up once. V and J are TRBV27 and TRBJ2-1; D perhaps matches TRBD2 (6 bases). The length of the CDR3 is 11 residues. Trimming shortened V by 5 bases and J by 10 bases, and 9 bases separated the two germline ends. CDR1 MNHEY and CDR2 SMNVEV come from the germline V gene (reference sequence). The CDR3 is CASSPGVEQFF. The CDR3 DNA follows: TGTGCCAGCAGTCCGGGGGTGGAGCAGTTCTTC.

On this clone: Other nucleotide sequences from this sample produce the same CDR3. The V and J genes are TRBV6-5 and TRBJ1-2; D is undetermined. CDR1 and CDR2 from the germline V gene are MNHEY and SVGAGI. The CDR3 has 12 amino acids. The V end was cut by 8 bases, the J end by 0 bases, with 7 bases between. The CDR3 spells CASREANYGYTF. CDR3 nucleotide sequence: TGTGCCAGCCGGGAAGCTAACTATGGCTACACCTTC.

Note on this clone: A read error may produce the germline difference seen at one junction end. CDR3 sequence (DNA): TGCGGCACCGGGGAGCTGTTTTTT. Encoded protein: CGTGELFF. The V gene is TRBV7-9, the J gene TRBJ2-2; D remains unclear. The CDR3 loop spans 8 amino acids. CDR1 is SEHNR, CDR2 FQNEAQ, per germline (reference sequence).

The chain links TRBV7-2 to TRBJ1-3, with 9 bases identical to TRBD1. J gave up 4 bases and V 5 bases, and 9 bases lay outside the gene matches. Per germline, CDR1 SGHTA and CDR2 FQGNSA. This CDR3 has 16 residues. The CDR3 coding sequence is TGTGCCAGCAGCCCAACCTCCGGACAGGGGGGAAACACCATATATTTT. Its translation: CASSPTSGQGGNTIYF.

J is TRBJ1-2 and V is TRBV5-1; 8 bases are shared with TRBD1. CDR3 length: 13 amino acids. Germline V gene lookup returns CDR1 SGHRS and CDR2 YFSETQ. V lost 5 bases to trimming and J lost 7 bases; unmatched junction nucleotides: 7. The CDR3 DNA follows: TGCGCCAGCAGTCCGGACAGGGCGTCTGGCTACACCTTC. Encoded protein: CASSPDRASGYTF.

The chain is built from TRBV28 and TRBJ2-7; D uncertain. V lost 6 bases to trimming and J lost 3 bases, with 21 bases between them. There are 16 residues in the CDR3. Germline values: CDR1 MDHEN, CDR2 SYDVKM. The CDR3 DNA is TGTGCCAGCAGCCCGTCCTTATTGGGCTCTCTCTACGAGCAGTACTTC. Translation gives CASSPSLLGSLYEQYF.

In this sample, this clone turned up a few times. This chain uses TRBV18 with TRBJ1-1; the D gene is possibly TRBD1 (6 bases). The CDR3 has 16 residues. Germline CDR1 and CDR2: KGHSH and LQKENI. V lost 1 base and J 0 bases, leaving 12 bases between the germline ends. The CDR3, as DNA: TGTGCCAGCTCACCACAGTCAAACAGGGTGAACACTGAAGCTTTCTTT. Translation: CASSPQSNRVNTEAFF.

This chain links TRBV28 with TRBJ2-7, with D possibly being TRBD2 (6 bases). Germline CDR1 reads MDHEN; CDR2 reads SYDVKM. The V end was cut by 7 bases, the J end by 4 bases, with 17 bases between. The CDR3 has 14 residues. The CDR3 here is CASKNQGGLYEQYF. The CDR3 bases are TGTGCCAGCAAGAACCAGGGAGGTTTATACGAGCAGTACTTC.

The V call is TRBV2, the J call TRBJ1-1, with TRBD1 as a possible D gene (6 bases). This CDR3 is 13 amino acids long. The V gene lost 6 bases and the J gene lost 0 bases, with 8 bases spanning the gap. Germline lookup yields CDR1 SNHLY and CDR2 FYNNEI. In nucleotides, the CDR3 is TGTGCCAGCAGCGGACAGCTGAACACTGAAGCTTTCTTT. It translates to CASSGQLNTEAFF.

The chain recombines TRBV12-2 with TRBJ2-7; the table names TRBD2, a call not compared with the DNA. TRBV12-2 is recorded as a pseudogene. The CDR3 covers 15 residues. DNA of the CDR3: TGTGCAAGTCGCGCGGGAGAGAGGGACTTCTACGAGCAGTACTTC. Translation gives CASRAGERDFYEQYF.

This chain uses TRBV11-2 with TRBJ2-2; the match to TRBD2 covers 10 bases. Unmatched junction bases numbered 11, after V lost 0 bases and J lost 1 base. CDR3 length equals 20 residues. Per germline, CDR1 SGHAT and CDR2 FQNNGV. The CDR3 sequence: CASSLEPWASGRVNTGELFF. The CDR3 region has the DNA TGTGCCAGCAGCTTAGAGCCATGGGCCAGCGGGAGGGTGAACACCGGGGAGCTGTTTTTT.

J is TRBJ1-1 and V is TRBV7-9; tentative D call: TRBD1 (5 bases). V was shortened by 2 bases and J by 6 bases, with 10 bases between the two germline ends. The germline V gene encodes CDR1 SEHNR and CDR2 FQNEAQ (reference sequence). The CDR3 spans 13 residues. For the CDR3, the DNA is TGTGCCAGCAGCTTACGGGGGGGGGCTGAAGCTTTCTTT. It is translated as CASSLRGGAEAFF.

V and J are TRBV28 and TRBJ2-7; 8 positions match TRBD2. The ends lost 6 bases at V and 4 bases at J; junction bases unmatched: 11. CDR3 length: 15 amino acids. Germline V gene lookup returns CDR1 MDHEN and CDR2 SYDVKM. The CDR3 region has the DNA TGTGCCAGCAGCCCTCTTTGGCTAGCGGGTTACGAGCAGTACTTC. Its protein product is CASSPLWLAGYEQYF.

The chain employs TRBV9 and TRBJ2-1; 12 bases are shared with TRBD2. After removal of 3 bases from V and 8 bases from J, the junction contained 9 bases not matched to a gene. This CDR3 has 16 amino acids. CDR1 is SGDLS, CDR2 YYNGEE, per germline. CDR3 region: CASSDRLAGEIDEQFF. In DNA, the CDR3 is TGTGCCAGCAGCGACCGACTAGCGGGAGAGATCGATGAGCAGTTCTTC.

J is TRBJ2-3 and V is TRBV27, with 13 bases aligning to TRBD2. V trimming: 5 bases; J trimming: 0 bases; junction bases outside the gene matches: 14. The CDR3 has 20 amino acids. Germline-derived CDR1 and CDR2 are MNHEY and SMNVEV (reference sequence). For the CDR3, the DNA is TGTGCCAGCAGTAAGGACACGCCGGGACTAGCGGGGTCTAGCACAGATACGCAGTATTTT. Translation gives CASSKDTPGLAGSSTDTQYF.

This clone turned up a few times. V usage is TRBV15 and J usage is TRBJ1-1; unclear D gene. With 5 bases removed from V and 4 bases from J, the gap between germline ends came to 20 bases. Germline V gene data show CDR1 as LNHNV and CDR2 as YYDKDF (reference sequence). The CDR3 runs 16 residues. CDR3 nucleotide sequence: TGTGCCACCAGCCCCGCGGGGATGGCGCTAGGCACTGAAGCTTTCTTT. Protein product: CATSPAGMALGTEAFF.

Remarks on this clone: The same CDR3 is also encoded by other DNA sequences in this sample. V and J are TRBV27 and TRBJ2-7; D might be TRBD2 (6 bases). Germline CDR1 is MNHEY and CDR2 is SMNVEV (reference sequence). Trimming removed 4 bases from V and 2 bases from J, with 9 bases in between. The CDR3 runs to 13 residues. As DNA, the CDR3 is TGTGCCAGCAGTTATGGGGGGACCTACGAGCAGTACTTC. This sequence encodes CASSYGGTYEQYF.

The rearrangement links TRBV19 to TRBJ2-1, with a possible D match to TRBD1 (5 bases). The CDR3 contains 12 residues. Trimming stripped 7 bases from V and 6 bases from J, with 10 bases between. CDR1 and CDR2 from the germline V gene are LNHDA and SQIVND (reference sequence). CDR3 residues: CASTAGINEQFF. CDR3 nucleotides: TGTGCCAGTACGGCAGGGATCAATGAGCAGTTCTTC.

The V gene is TRBV5-1, the J gene TRBJ2-1, with TRBD2 identical over 12 bases. The CDR3 runs to 16 residues. Germline CDR1 and CDR2: SGHRS and YFSETQ. V lost 5 bases, J lost 8 bases, and 11 bases stayed unmatched. The CDR3 nucleotides read TGCGCCAGCAGTATGCTAGCGGGAGGGCCCTCGCATGAGCAGTTCTTC. Protein sequence: CASSMLAGGPSHEQFF.

A single count supports this clone. The chain is built from TRBV15 and TRBJ2-1; TRBD1 matches 10 bases. The CDR3 loop spans 17 amino acids. The germline V gene encodes CDR1 LNHNV and CDR2 YYDKDF (reference sequence). The V gene end was trimmed by 6 bases and the J gene end by 3 bases; junction bases not matched to a gene: 11. CDR3 sequence: CATSRTGTGVNYNEQFF. The CDR3 nucleotides read TGTGCCACCAGTAGAACCGGGACAGGGGTCAACTACAATGAGCAGTTCTTC. The full variable domain, with the rest looked up from reference TRBV15 and TRBJ2-1, is DAMVIQNPRYQVTQFGKPVTLSCSQTLNHNVMYWYQQKSSQAPKLLFHYYDKDFNNEADTPDNFQSRRPNTSFCFLDIRSPGLGDTAMYLCATSRTGTGVNYNEQFFGPGTRLTVL.

This clone was counted between two and nine times. The chain uses TRBV6-5 and TRBJ2-2, with 7 bases matching TRBD1. Germline trimming cut 6 bases from V and 4 bases from J; bases unmatched to any gene: 2. Germline assignment: CDR1 MNHEY and CDR2 SVGAGI. The CDR3 runs 13 residues. CDR3 sequence (DNA): TGTGCCAGCAGAGGGACAGTCACCGGGGAGCTGTTTTTT. It yields the protein CASRGTVTGELFF.

This clone has just a few counts. The chain couples TRBV5-4 to TRBJ1-6; 9 positions match TRBD1. Germline V gene lookup returns CDR1 SGHNT and CDR2 YYREEE (reference sequence). V was pared by 1 base and J by 6 bases, with 5 bases of the junction left unmatched. The CDR3 has 16 amino acids. The CDR3 is CASSLLGQGPNSPLHF. CDR3 bases: TGTGCCAGCAGCTTGTTAGGACAGGGGCCTAATTCACCCCTCCACTTT.

The gene calls are TRBV28 and TRBJ1-2; D might be TRBD1 (5 bases). This CDR3 contains 12 residues. V lost 7 bases and J 6 bases, leaving 12 bases between the germline ends. CDR1 and CDR2 from the germline V gene are MDHEN and SYDVKM. The chain's CDR3 is CASTDSGDGYTF. The CDR3 DNA reads as TGTGCCAGCACCGACTCGGGGGATGGCTACACCTTC.